This T cell receptor (beta chain) is from a study of blood T cell repertoires in COVID-19. About the research overall: T cells, B-cell-depleted T cells, or PBMCs provided the cDNA or gDNA that served as material.

Those enrolled, adults aged roughly 18 to 100 years, came from roughly 23 US areas. Recovered participants had two consecutive negative NP/OP PCR tests, healthcare professional clearance, or symptom resolution. Germline V gene data show CDR1 as SGHRS and CDR2 as YFSETQ. This CDR3 has 14 amino acids. V was pared by 7 bases and J by 6 bases, with 19 bases between. Source study methods: Amplification of reference gene primers provided the estimated nucleated cell counts. Profiled with immunoSEQ multiplex PCR; TCRdb holds only in-frame clones, not every one. V, J and clone size derive from that table, while D and trimming were established from the DNA sequence. The sample yields about 250,000 clones, roughly nine tenths seen once.

The gene calls are TRBV5-1 and TRBJ1-2; tentative D call: TRBD1 (5 bases). This TCR was sampled from a woman younger than 35 who had recovered from COVID-19. The sequencing input was PBMCs or T cells enriched from blood (not recorded which). The CDR3 region has the DNA TGCGCCAGCGCCCTTGGAGGGCAGGGCCATGGCTACACCTTC. Translation gives CASALGGQGHGYTF.